This T cell receptor beta chain appears in the sequencing data of a study of T cells in Graves' hyperthyroidism and ophthalmopathy. Study-wide results and caveats: Clonotypes that were expanded in thyroid above 0.001 mostly appeared in blood too.

Patients aged 18 to 65 had newly diagnosed hyperthyroidism that had lasted under 2 months. Together with thyroid ultrasound, orbital computed tomography, serum thyroxine and TRAb, clinical symptoms were used for diagnoses. Template material for amplifying TCR beta CDR3 regions consisted of RNA transcripts. TCR CDR3 regions were first amplified by RT-PCR with HTBI primers. TCRdb called the multiplex PCR reads again in MiXCR, with one record for every CDR3 protein. The table has roughly 800,000 distinct CDR3 sequences, around 38% seen once. Germline V lookup: CDR1 SGHNT, CDR2 YYREEE (reference sequence). This CDR3 has 15 residues. The germline V and J ends were trimmed by 0 bases and 3 bases, with 9 bases remaining between them. Regarding this clonotype: The target antigen is unknown.

This rearrangement joins TRBV5-4 to TRBJ1-4; a weak D match, TRBD1 (5 bases). The clonotype originates from a young man with Graves' hyperthyroidism. Sequencing input: blood. Written as DNA, the CDR3 is TGTGCCAGCAGCTTGGATAAGGGGTCTAATGAAAAACTGTTTTTT. Its protein product is CASSLDKGSNEKLFF.